Following are 25 T cell receptor beta chains from one sample sequenced in a study of cytomegalovirus exposure and HLA in healthy donors. 60 Vbeta and 13 Jbeta primers were used in PCR. Some clones are missing from TCRdb's copy, which holds only in-frame ones; the method was immunoSEQ multiplex PCR. The repertoire table contains roughly 70,000 clones. Material for sequencing was PBMCs. Receptor source: a man aged 35 to 55 in good health and CMV-seronegative.

The chain links TRBV5-4 to TRBJ1-1; D is unresolved. Germline V lookup: CDR1 SGHNT, CDR2 YYREEE (reference sequence). CDR3 length: 14 residues. V was shortened by 5 bases and J by 1 base, with 12 bases between the two germline ends. DNA of the CDR3: TGTGCCAGCAGTACAGAATTATCGAACACTGAAGCTTTCTTT. Protein sequence: CASSTELSNTEAFF.

The chain couples TRBV6-1 to TRBJ1-4, with unresolved D. Germline CDR1 reads MNHNS; CDR2 reads SASEGT. The CDR3 has 16 amino acids. V lost 4 bases to trimming and J lost 0 bases, with 12 bases between them. The CDR3 region is CASSGGATATNEKLFF. DNA for the CDR3: TGTGCCAGCAGTGGAGGAGCTACGGCAACTAATGAAAAACTGTTTTTT.

DNA for the CDR3: TGTGCCTGGAGTTCAGGGGATGATCAGCCCCAGCATTTT. Its protein product is CAWSSGDDQPQHF. The chain uses TRBV30 and TRBJ1-5, with a possible D match to TRBD1 (6 bases). Trimming removed 2 bases at V and 5 bases at J, with 10 bases between. This CDR3 is 13 amino acids long. In germline, CDR1 is GTSNPN, CDR2 SVGIG (reference sequence).

This CDR3 is CASSDTGDYGYTF. For the CDR3, the DNA is TGTGCCAGCAGTGACACAGGGGACTATGGCTACACCTTC. The V gene is TRBV7-8, the J gene TRBJ1-2; 7 nucleotides match TRBD1. V trimming: 6 bases; J trimming: 3 bases; junction bases outside the gene matches: 4. Germline V gives CDR1 SGHVS, CDR2 FQNEAQ. This CDR3 comprises 13 residues.

V is TRBV30 and J is TRBJ2-7; 9 bases line up with TRBD2. The V and J ends lost 2 bases and 5 bases, in that order; junction bases with no gene match: 4. This CDR3 contains 13 residues. Germline V lookup: CDR1 GTSNPN, CDR2 SVGIG (reference sequence). The CDR3 nucleotides read TGTGCCTGGAGTCTTGGGACTAGCAACGAGCAGTACTTC. It translates to CAWSLGTSNEQYF.

This chain uses TRBV10-3 with TRBJ2-1, with TRBD2 as a possible D gene (5 bases). V dropped 0 bases and J dropped 9 bases, with 9 bases sitting between them. This CDR3 is 13 amino acids long. Germline-derived CDR1 and CDR2 are ENHRY and SYGVKD. The CDR3 protein is CAISESREIEQFF. CDR3 DNA sequence: TGTGCCATCAGTGAGTCTCGGGAAATTGAGCAGTTCTTC.

This chain links TRBV5-1 with TRBJ2-2; D is possibly TRBD1 (6 bases). This CDR3 spans 19 amino acids. Germline V gene data show CDR1 as SGHRS and CDR2 as YFSETQ. V was shortened by 4 bases and J by 5 bases, with 27 bases between the two germline ends. Here the CDR3 reads CASSDKSAGTIMRTGELFF. The CDR3 bases are TGCGCCAGCAGCGACAAAAGCGCCGGGACAATTATGCGGACCGGGGAGCTGTTTTTT.

This chain links TRBV28 with TRBJ2-7, with D unclear. The CDR3 sequence is 11 residues long. Between the trimmed V and J ends, which lost 5 bases and 2 bases, there was a span of 4 bases. The V gene's germline CDR1 is MDHEN and CDR2 SYDVKM. The CDR3 protein is CASSVTYEQYF. The CDR3 DNA follows: TGTGCCAGCAGTGTTACCTACGAGCAGTACTTC.

The chain combines TRBV14 with TRBJ2-2; 8 nucleotides line up with TRBD1. CDR1 is SGHDN and CDR2 is FVKESK in the germline V gene. This CDR3 comprises 17 residues. J lost 4 bases, V lost 1 base, and 8 bases had no gene match. The CDR3 sequence is CASSQVGWGQATGELFF. The CDR3 region has the DNA TGTGCCAGCAGCCAAGTTGGCTGGGGACAGGCCACCGGGGAGCTGTTTTTT.

This chain uses TRBV28 with TRBJ1-5; D remains ambiguous. The CDR3 is 14 amino acids. From germline, CDR1 is MDHEN and CDR2 SYDVKM. Trimming left V 5 bases short and J 4 bases short, with 12 bases between. The CDR3 DNA reads as TGTGCCAGCAGTCCCTCCGGGTGGAATCAGCCCCAGCATTTT. This gives the protein CASSPSGWNQPQHF.

The V and J genes are TRBV7-3 and TRBJ2-5, with D maybe TRBD2 (6 bases). Germline V CDR1 and CDR2: SGHTA, FQGTGA. V was shortened by 5 bases and J by 5 bases, with 12 bases between the two germline ends. The CDR3 is 13 residues long. The CDR3 loop is CASSVGAGETQYF. The CDR3 DNA sequence: TGTGCCAGCAGCGTCGGGGCGGGGGAGACCCAGTACTTC.

This sequence joins TRBV7-3 and TRBJ1-5; weak D call: TRBD1 (5 bases). CDR3 size: 17 residues. Germline V gene data show CDR1 as SGHTA and CDR2 as FQGTGA. V shed 5 bases and J shed 5 bases, with 22 bases lying between them. The CDR3 region has the DNA TGTGCCAGCAGCCAGTTGACAGTAGTGTCTCGGGATCAGCCCCAGCATTTT. This encodes CASSQLTVVSRDQPQHF.

This chain joins TRBV9 and TRBJ2-5; 7 nucleotides agree with TRBD2. Germline trimming cut 4 bases from V and 5 bases from J; bases unmatched to any gene: 8. The CDR3 contains 14 residues. Per germline, CDR1 SGDLS and CDR2 YYNGEE. The CDR3 nucleotides read TGTGCCAGCAGCACTCGGTCCGGGAGGGAGACCCAGTACTTC. It encodes CASSTRSGRETQYF.

V is TRBV5-1 and J is TRBJ1-5; TRBD1 matches 9 bases. The CDR3 contains 14 residues. V dropped 4 bases and J dropped 5; count of bases not matched to a gene: 4. In germline, CDR1 is SGHRS, CDR2 YFSETQ. The CDR3 DNA sequence: TGCGCCAGCAGCCCGGACAGGGGAGATCAGCCCCAGCATTTT. Translated: CASSPDRGDQPQHF.

V gene TRBV30 combines with J gene TRBJ2-7; TRBD2 agrees at 7 bases. Germline V lookup: CDR1 GTSNPN, CDR2 SVGIG (reference sequence). With 2 bases clipped from V and 7 bases from J, the junction kept 8 bases outside the gene matches. This CDR3 is 13 amino acids long. CDR3 sequence: CAWSLAVLGEQYF. The DNA of the CDR3 is TGTGCCTGGAGTCTAGCGGTCCTGGGAGAGCAGTACTTC.

This chain joins TRBV7-9 and TRBJ2-7; 11 bases map to TRBD1. CDR1 is SEHNR, CDR2 FQNEAQ, per germline (reference sequence). Unmatched junction bases numbered 3, after V lost 6 bases and J lost 5 bases. This CDR3 has 13 amino acids. CDR3 DNA: TGTGCCAGCAGTTGGACAGGGGGCAACGAGCAGTACTTC. The encoded protein is CASSWTGGNEQYF. The full variable domain, its missing parts supplied by reference TRBV7-9 and TRBJ2-7, is DTGVSQNPRHKITKRGQNVTFRCDPISEHNRLYWYRQTLGQGPEFLTYFQNEAQLEKSRLLSDRFSAERPKGSFSTLEIQRTEQGDSAMYLCASSWTGGNEQYFGPGTRLTVT.

V is TRBV5-1 and J is TRBJ1-1, with 9 bases fitting TRBD1. There are 16 residues in the CDR3. J lost 1 base, V lost 2 bases, and 6 bases had no gene match. Germline CDR1 reads SGHRS; CDR2 reads YFSETQ. The CDR3: CASSFGGQGRNTEAFF. DNA for the CDR3: TGCGCCAGCAGCTTCGGAGGACAGGGGAGGAACACTGAAGCTTTCTTT.

The rearrangement uses TRBV5-1 and TRBJ2-2; 7 bases map to TRBD1. Germline CDR1 SGHRS, CDR2 YFSETQ. This CDR3 has 15 residues. Losses at the gene ends were 0 bases for V and 4 bases for J; bases not matched to a gene: 3. The CDR3 region has the DNA TGCGCCAGCAGCTTGGAGACAGGGACCACCGGGGAGCTGTTTTTT. As protein: CASSLETGTTGELFF. Supplemented by reference TRBV5-1 and TRBJ2-2, the full variable domain reads KAGVTQTPRYLIKTRGQQVTLSCSPISGHRSVSWYQQTPGQGLQFLFEYFSETQRNKGNFPGRFSGRQFSNSRSEMNVSTLELGDSALYLCASSLETGTTGELFFGEGSRLTVL.

The rearrangement links TRBV5-6 to TRBJ2-7; D perhaps matches TRBD1 (6 bases). Trimming cost V 1 base and J 9 bases, with 11 bases left between them. This CDR3 contains 12 residues. CDR1 and CDR2 from the germline V gene are SGHDT and YYEEEE. The CDR3 here is CASSLKETGQYF. CDR3 nucleotides: TGTGCCAGCAGCTTGAAGGAGACAGGGCAGTACTTC.

The rearrangement links TRBV14 to TRBJ1-2, with D possibly being TRBD1 (5 bases). V was shortened by 0 bases and J by 8 bases, with 13 bases between the two germline ends. The germline V gene encodes CDR1 SGHDN and CDR2 FVKESK. The CDR3 spans 14 residues. In DNA, the CDR3 is TGTGCCAGCAGCCAAGAGACAGATGTCTGGGGCTACACCTTC. Amino acid sequence: CASSQETDVWGYTF.

V is TRBV6-1 and J is TRBJ2-3; D remains unclear. Trimming pared 4 bases from V and 0 bases from J, leaving 11 bases between. This CDR3 comprises 15 residues. Germline V lookup: CDR1 MNHNS, CDR2 SASEGT. Written as DNA, the CDR3 is TGTGCCAGCAGTGTTGTCCGAACTAGCACAGATACGCAGTATTTT. Residues: CASSVVRTSTDTQYF.

The chain employs TRBV10-1 and TRBJ2-1; 8 nucleotides align to TRBD1. This CDR3 contains 13 residues. CDR1 and CDR2 from the germline V gene are WNHNN and SYGVQD (reference sequence). The V segment lost 8 bases and the J segment 7 bases; nucleotides outside the gene matches: 7. In nucleotides, the CDR3 is TGCGCCAGCCCTTGGACAGGGAAGAATGAGCAGTTCTTC. It specifies CASPWTGKNEQFF.

The chain employs TRBV6-1 and TRBJ1-3; 8 positions match TRBD1. The V gene's germline CDR1 is MNHNS and CDR2 SASEGT. The CDR3 is 16 residues long. After removal of 4 bases from V and 1 base from J, the junction contained 6 bases not matched to a gene. This CDR3 reads CASSGQGIPSGNTIYF. CDR3 coding DNA: TGTGCCAGCAGTGGACAGGGGATTCCGTCTGGAAACACCATATATTTT.

This sequence joins TRBV27 and TRBJ1-5; no clear D gene. The CDR3 has 14 residues. V shed 6 bases and J shed 2 bases, with 11 bases lying between them. From germline, CDR1 is MNHEY and CDR2 SMNVEV (reference sequence). For the CDR3, the DNA is TGTGCCAGCAGCCCGAGGAGTGGCAATCAGCCCCAGCATTTT. Its translation is CASSPRSGNQPQHF.

The CDR3 DNA sequence: TGTGCCAGTACCGAAGGGTACGGGGGAAGATCCTACAATGAGCAGTTCTTC. As protein: CASTEGYGGRSYNEQFF. This chain links TRBV19 with TRBJ2-1, with D perhaps matching TRBD2 (6 bases). Trimming took off 7 bases at V and 1 base at J, with 20 bases between the two ends. The V gene's germline CDR1 is LNHDA and CDR2 SQIVND (reference sequence). The CDR3 is 17 amino acids.